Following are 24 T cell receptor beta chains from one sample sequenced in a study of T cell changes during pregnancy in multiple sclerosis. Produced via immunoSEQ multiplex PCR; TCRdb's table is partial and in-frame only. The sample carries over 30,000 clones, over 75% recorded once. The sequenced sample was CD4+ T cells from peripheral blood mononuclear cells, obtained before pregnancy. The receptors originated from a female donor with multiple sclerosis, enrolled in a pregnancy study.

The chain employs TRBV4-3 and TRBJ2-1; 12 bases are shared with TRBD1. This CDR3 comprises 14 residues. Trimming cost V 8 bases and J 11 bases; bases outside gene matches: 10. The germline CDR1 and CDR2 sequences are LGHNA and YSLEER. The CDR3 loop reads CASGPGQGALQQFF. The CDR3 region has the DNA TGCGCCAGCGGGCCGGGACAGGGGGCCTTACAGCAGTTCTTC.

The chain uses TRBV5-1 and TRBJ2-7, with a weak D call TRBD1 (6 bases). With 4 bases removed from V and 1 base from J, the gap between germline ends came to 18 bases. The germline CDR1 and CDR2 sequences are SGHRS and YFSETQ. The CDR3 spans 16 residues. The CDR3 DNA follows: TGCGCCAGCAGCCACGCCCCGGGACAATATTCCTACGAGCAGTACTTC. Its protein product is CASSHAPGQYSYEQYF.

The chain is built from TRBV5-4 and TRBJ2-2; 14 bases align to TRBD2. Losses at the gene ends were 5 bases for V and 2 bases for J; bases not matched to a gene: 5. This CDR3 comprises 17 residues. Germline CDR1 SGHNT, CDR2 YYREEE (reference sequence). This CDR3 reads CASRHGLAGGNTGELFF. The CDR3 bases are TGTGCCAGCAGACACGGACTAGCGGGGGGTAACACCGGGGAGCTGTTTTTT.

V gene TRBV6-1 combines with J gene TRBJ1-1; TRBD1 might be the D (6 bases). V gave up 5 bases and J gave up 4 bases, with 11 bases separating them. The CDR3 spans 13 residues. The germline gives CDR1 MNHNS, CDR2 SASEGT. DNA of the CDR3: TGTGCCAGCAGTAACAGGGCTTCCACTGAAGCTTTCTTT. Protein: CASSNRASTEAFF.

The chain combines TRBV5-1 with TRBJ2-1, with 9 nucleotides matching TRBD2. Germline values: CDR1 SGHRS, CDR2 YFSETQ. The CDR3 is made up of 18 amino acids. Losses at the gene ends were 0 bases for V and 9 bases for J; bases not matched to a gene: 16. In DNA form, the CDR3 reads TGCGCCAGCAGCTTGGTGGAGAGCGGGGCGGGAGGGCCAAGTGAGCAGTTCTTC. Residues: CASSLVESGAGGPSEQFF.

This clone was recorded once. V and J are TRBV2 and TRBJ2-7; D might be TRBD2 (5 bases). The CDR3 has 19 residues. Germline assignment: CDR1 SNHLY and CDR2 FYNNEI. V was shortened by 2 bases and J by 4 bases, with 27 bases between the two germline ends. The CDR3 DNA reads TGTGCCAGCAGTGAATTCCTGGCCGGCCCGGGAAAAGGGAAGTACGAGCAGTACTTC. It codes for CASSEFLAGPGKGKYEQYF.

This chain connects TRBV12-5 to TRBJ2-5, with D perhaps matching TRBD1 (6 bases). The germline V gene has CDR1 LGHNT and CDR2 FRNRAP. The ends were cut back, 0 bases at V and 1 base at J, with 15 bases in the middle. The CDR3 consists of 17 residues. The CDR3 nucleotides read TGTGCTAGTGGTTTGGTACTCGGACAGAAGAGCCAAGAGACCCAGTACTTC. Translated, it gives CASGLVLGQKSQETQYF.

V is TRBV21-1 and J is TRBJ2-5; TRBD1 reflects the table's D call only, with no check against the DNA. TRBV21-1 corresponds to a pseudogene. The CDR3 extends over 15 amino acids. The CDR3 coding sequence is TGTGCCAGCAGCACAGGGACACGCACACGCGAGACCCAGTACTTC. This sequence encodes CASSTGTRTRETQYF.

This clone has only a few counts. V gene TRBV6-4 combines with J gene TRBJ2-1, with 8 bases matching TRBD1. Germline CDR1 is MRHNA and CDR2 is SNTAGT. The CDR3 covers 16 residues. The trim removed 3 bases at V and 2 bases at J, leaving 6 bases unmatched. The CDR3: CASSETPTGAYNEQFF. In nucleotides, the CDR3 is TGTGCCAGCAGTGAGACACCGACAGGGGCCTACAATGAGCAGTTCTTC.

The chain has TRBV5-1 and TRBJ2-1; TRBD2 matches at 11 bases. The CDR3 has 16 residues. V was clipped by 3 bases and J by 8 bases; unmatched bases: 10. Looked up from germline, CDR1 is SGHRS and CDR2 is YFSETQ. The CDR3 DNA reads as TGCGCCAGCAGCTCGGGGCTAGCGGGAGGTAGGGATGAGCAGTTCTTC. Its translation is CASSSGLAGGRDEQFF. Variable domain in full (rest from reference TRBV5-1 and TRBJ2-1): KAGVTQTPRYLIKTRGQQVTLSCSPISGHRSVSWYQQTPGQGLQFLFEYFSETQRNKGNFPGRFSGRQFSNSRSEMNVSTLELGDSALYLCASSSGLAGGRDEQFFGPGTRLTVL.

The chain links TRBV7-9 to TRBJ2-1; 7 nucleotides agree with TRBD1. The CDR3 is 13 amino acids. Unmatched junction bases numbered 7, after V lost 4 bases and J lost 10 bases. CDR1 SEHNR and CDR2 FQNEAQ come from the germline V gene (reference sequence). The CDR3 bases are TGTGCCAGCAGCTCTACAGGGGATCACGAGCAGTTCTTC. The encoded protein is CASSSTGDHEQFF. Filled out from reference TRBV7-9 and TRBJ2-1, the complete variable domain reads DTGVSQNPRHKITKRGQNVTFRCDPISEHNRLYWYRQTLGQGPEFLTYFQNEAQLEKSRLLSDRFSAERPKGSFSTLEIQRTEQGDSAMYLCASSSTGDHEQFFGPGTRLTVL.

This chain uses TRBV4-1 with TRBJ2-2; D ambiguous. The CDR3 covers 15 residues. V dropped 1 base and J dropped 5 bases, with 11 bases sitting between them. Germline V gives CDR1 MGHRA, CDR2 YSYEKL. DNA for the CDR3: TGCGCCAGCAGCCAAGTAACAGAGAAGACCGGGGAGCTGTTTTTT. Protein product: CASSQVTEKTGELFF.

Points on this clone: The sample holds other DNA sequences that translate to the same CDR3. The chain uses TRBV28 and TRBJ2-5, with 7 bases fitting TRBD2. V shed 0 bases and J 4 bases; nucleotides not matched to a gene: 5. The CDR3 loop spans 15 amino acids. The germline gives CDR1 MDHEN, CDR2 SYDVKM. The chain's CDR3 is CASSLWAGVVETQYF. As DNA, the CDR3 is TGTGCCAGCAGTTTATGGGCGGGGGTGGTAGAGACCCAGTACTTC.

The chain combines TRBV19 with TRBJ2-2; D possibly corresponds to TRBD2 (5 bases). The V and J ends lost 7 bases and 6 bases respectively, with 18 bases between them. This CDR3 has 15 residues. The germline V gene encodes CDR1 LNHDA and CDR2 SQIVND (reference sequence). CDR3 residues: CASTFLASGSGELFF. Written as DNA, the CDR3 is TGTGCCAGTACTTTCCTAGCTTCAGGCTCCGGGGAGCTGTTTTTT.

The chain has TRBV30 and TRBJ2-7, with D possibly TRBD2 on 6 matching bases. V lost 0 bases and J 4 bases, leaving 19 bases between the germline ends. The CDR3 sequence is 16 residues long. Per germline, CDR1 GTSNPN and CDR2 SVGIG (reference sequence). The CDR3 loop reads CAWSVATGRGVYEQYF. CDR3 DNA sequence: TGTGCCTGGAGTGTCGCAACTGGGCGGGGAGTTTACGAGCAGTACTTC.

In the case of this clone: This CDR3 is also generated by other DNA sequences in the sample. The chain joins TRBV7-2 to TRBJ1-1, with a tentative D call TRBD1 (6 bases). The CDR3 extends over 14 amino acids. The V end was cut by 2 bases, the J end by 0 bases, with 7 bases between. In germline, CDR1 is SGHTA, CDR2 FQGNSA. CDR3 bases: TGTGCCAGCAGCTTACAGGGGTTGAACACTGAAGCTTTCTTT. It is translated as CASSLQGLNTEAFF.

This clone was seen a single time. Written as DNA, the CDR3 is TGTGCCAGCGCCCCGGGACAGTCAAGTAATGAAAAACTGTTTTTT. Amino acids: CASAPGQSSNEKLFF. This chain joins TRBV7-9 and TRBJ1-4, with 7 positions matching TRBD1. CDR3 size: 15 residues. With V trimmed by 8 bases and J by 4 bases, 10 bases remained unmatched. Per germline, CDR1 SEHNR and CDR2 FQNEAQ (reference sequence).

CDR3 residues: CASSLNTGLAGGPDSYEQYF. The CDR3 DNA is TGTGCCAGCAGTTTGAATACCGGACTAGCGGGAGGGCCGGACTCCTACGAGCAGTACTTC. The chain joins TRBV5-4 to TRBJ2-7, with 15 bases aligning to TRBD2. Trimming removed 5 bases from V and 0 bases from J; junction bases left unmatched: 15. This CDR3 has 20 amino acids. CDR1 SGHNT and CDR2 YYREEE come from the germline V gene (reference sequence).

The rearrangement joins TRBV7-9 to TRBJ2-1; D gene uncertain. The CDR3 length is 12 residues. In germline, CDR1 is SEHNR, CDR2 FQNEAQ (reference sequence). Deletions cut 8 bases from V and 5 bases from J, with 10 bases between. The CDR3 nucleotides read TGTGCCAGCGGGCCTTGGGACAATGAGCAGTTCTTC. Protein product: CASGPWDNEQFF.

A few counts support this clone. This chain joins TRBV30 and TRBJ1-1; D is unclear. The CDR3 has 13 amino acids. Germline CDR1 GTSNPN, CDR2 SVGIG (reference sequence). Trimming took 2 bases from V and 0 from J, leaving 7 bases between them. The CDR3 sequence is CAWSPQMNTEAFF. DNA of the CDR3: TGTGCCTGGAGTCCCCAGATGAACACTGAAGCTTTCTTT. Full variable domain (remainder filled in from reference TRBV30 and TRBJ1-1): SQTIHQWPATLVQPVGSPLSLECTVEGTSNPNLYWYRQAAGRGLQLLFYSVGIGQISSEVPQNLSASRPQDRQFILSSKKLLLSDSGFYLCAWSPQMNTEAFFGQGTRLTVV.

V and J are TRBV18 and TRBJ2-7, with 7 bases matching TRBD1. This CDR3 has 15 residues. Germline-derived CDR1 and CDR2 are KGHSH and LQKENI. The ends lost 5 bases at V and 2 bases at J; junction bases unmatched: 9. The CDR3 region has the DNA TGTGCCAGCTCAGCATATGAGACAGGGACCTACGAGCAGTACTTC. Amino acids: CASSAYETGTYEQYF.

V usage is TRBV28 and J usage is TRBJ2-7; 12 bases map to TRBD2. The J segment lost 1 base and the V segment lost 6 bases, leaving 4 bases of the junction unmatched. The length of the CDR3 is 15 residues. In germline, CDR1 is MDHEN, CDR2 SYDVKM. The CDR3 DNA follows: TGTGCCAGCAGCCTAGCGGGAGGGCCGTCCTACGAGCAGTACTTC. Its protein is CASSLAGGPSYEQYF.

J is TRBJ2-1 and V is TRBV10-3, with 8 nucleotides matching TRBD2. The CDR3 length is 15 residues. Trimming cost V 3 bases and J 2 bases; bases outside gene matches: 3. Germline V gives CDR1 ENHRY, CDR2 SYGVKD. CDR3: CAISDISGAYNEQFF. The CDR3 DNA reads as TGTGCCATCAGTGATATTAGCGGGGCCTACAATGAGCAGTTCTTC.

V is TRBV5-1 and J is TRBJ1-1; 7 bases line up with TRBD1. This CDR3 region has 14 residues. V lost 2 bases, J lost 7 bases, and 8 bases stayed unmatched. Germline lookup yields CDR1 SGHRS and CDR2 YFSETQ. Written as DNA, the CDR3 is TGCGCCAGCAGCTTTGGTCGACAGGGAGGTGAAGCTTTCTTT. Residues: CASSFGRQGGEAFF.